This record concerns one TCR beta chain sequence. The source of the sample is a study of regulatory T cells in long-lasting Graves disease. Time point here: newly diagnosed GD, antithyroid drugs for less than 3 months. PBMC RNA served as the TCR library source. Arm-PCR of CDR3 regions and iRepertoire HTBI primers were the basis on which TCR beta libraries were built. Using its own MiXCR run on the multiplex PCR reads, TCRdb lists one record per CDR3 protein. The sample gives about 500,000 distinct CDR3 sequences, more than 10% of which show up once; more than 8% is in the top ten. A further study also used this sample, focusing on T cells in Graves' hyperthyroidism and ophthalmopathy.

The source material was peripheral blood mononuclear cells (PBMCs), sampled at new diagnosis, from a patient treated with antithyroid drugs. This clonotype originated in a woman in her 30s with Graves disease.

The CDR3 DNA reads as TGTGCCAGCAGCGGAGCGCGGGAGGGTAGCTCCTACGAGCAGTACTTC. It translates to CASSGAREGSSYEQYF. The V gene is TRBV11-3, the J gene TRBJ2-7, with TRBD2 matching over 9 bases. The CDR3 has 16 amino acids. The junction had 8 bases not matched to a gene; V was cut back by 5 bases and J by 0 bases. Looked up from germline, CDR1 is SGHNT and CDR2 is YENEEA.